The clone carrying this T cell receptor beta chain was detected only once. This specimen comes from a study of blood T cell repertoires in COVID-19. The wider study: The samples span acute and convalescent COVID-19 from the United States, Italy and Spain. PBMCs, B-cell-depleted T cells, or T cells provided the cDNA or gDNA that made up the material.

Germline-derived CDR1 and CDR2 are MDHEN and SYDVKM. The CDR3 has 13 residues. V gave up 2 bases and J gave up 1 base, with 5 bases separating them. Per the original methods: The authors estimated nucleated cell counts from reference gene primer amplification. Profiled with immunoSEQ multiplex PCR; TCRdb holds only in-frame clones, not every one. V and J calls and clone size are copied from that table; D and trimming were computed from the DNA. The sample yields approximately 350,000 clones, roughly 90% seen once. The sequence was collected from a man aged 40-49 years with acute or convalescent COVID-19. Input material: peripheral blood. The chain couples TRBV28 to TRBJ2-5, with D tentatively TRBD2 (5 bases). The CDR3 nucleotides read TGTGCCAGCAGTTTAGGACTCCAAGAGACCCAGTACTTC. The encoded protein is CASSLGLQETQYF. The full variable domain, with the rest looked up from reference TRBV28 and TRBJ2-5, is DVKVTQSSRYLVKRTGEKVFLECVQDMDHENMFWYRQDPGLGLRLIYFSYDVKMKEKGDIPEGYSVSREKKERFSLILESASTNQTSMYLCASSLGLQETQYFGPGTRLLVL.